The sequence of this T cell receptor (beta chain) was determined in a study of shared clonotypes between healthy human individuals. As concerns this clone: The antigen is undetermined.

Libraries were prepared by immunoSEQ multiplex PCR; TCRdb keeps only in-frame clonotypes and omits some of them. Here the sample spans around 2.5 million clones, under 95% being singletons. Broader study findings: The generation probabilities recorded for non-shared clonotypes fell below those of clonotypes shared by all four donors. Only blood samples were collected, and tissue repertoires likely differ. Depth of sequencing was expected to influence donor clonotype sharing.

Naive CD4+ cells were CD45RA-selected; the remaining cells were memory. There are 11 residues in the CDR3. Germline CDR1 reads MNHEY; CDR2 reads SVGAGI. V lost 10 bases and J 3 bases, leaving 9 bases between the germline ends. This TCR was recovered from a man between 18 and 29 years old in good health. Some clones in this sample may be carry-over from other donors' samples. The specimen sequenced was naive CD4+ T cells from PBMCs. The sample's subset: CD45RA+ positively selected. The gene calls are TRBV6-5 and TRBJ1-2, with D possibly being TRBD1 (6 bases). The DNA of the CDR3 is TGTGCCATACAGGGTGACTATGGCTACACCTTC. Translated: CAIQGDYGYTF.